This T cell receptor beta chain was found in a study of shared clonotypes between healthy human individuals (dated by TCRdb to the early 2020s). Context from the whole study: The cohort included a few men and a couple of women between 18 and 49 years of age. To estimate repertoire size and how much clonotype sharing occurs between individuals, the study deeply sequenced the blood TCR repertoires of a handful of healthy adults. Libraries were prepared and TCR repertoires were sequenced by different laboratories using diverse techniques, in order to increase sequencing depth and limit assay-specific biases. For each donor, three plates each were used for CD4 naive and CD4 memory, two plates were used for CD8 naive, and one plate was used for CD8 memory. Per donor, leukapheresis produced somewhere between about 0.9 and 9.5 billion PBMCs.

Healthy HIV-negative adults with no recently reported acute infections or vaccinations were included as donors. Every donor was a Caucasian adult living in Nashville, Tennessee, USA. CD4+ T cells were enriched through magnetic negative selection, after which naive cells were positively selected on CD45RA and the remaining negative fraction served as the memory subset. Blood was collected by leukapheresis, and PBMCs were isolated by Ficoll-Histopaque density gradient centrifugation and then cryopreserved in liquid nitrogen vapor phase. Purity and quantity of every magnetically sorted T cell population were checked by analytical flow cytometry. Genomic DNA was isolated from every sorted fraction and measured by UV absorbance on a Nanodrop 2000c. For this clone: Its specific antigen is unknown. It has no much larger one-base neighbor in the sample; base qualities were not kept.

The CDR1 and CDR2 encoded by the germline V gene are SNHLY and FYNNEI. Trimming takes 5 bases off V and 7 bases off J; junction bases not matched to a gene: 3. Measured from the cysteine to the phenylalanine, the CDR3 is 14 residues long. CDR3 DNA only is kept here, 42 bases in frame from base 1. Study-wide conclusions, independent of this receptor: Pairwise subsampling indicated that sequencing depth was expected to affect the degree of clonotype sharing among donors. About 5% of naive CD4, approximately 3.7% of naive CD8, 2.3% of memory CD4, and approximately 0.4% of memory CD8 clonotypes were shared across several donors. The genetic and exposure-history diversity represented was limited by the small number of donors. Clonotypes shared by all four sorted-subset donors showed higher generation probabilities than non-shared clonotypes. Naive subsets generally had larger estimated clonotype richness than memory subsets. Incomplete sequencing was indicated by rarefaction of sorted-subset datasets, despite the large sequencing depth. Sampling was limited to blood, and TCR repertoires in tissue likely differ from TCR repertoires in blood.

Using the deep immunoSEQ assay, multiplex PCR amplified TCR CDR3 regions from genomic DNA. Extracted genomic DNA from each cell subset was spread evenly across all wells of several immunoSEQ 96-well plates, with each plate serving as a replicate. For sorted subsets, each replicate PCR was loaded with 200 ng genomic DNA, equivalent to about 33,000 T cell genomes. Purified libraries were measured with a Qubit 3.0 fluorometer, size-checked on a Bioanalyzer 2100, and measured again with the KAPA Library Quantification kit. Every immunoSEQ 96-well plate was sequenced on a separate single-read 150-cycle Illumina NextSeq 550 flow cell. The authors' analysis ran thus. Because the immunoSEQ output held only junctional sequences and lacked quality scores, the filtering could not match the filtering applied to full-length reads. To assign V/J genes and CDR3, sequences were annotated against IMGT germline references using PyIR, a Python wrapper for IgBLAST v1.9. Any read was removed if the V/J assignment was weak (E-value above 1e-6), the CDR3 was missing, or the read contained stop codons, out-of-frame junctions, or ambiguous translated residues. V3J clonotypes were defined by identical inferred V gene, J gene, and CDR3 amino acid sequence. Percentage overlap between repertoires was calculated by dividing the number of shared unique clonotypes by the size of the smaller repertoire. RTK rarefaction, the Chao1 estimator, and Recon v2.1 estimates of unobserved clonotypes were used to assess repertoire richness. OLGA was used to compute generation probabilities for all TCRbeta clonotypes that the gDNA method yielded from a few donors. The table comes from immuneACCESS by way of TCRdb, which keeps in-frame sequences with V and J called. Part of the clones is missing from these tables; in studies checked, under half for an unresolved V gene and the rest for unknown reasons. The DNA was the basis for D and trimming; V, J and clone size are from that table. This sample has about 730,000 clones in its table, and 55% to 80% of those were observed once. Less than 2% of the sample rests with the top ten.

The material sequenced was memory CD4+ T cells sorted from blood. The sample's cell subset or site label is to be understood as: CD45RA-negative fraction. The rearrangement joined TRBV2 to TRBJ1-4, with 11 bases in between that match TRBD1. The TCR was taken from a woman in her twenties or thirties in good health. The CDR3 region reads CASSWTGGGEKLFF. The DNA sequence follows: TGTGCCAGCAGTTGGACAGGGGGCGGTGAAAAACTGTTTTTT.